This TCR beta chain was recovered during a study of OX40 agonist ivuxolimab in advanced cancers. Study results and caveats: Expanded clones belonging to CD8+ T cells outnumbered, on average, those of CD4+.

Repertoires were generated with immunoSEQ multiplex PCR, while TCRdb's copy carries only in-frame clones and drops some. This table has 40,000 to 45,000 clones, 65% to 90% appearing once. This CDR3 region has 14 residues. The trim removed 10 bases at V and 3 bases at J, leaving 6 bases unmatched. Germline lookup yields CDR1 MDHEN and CDR2 SYDVKM. As for this clone: Antigen specificity is unknown.

The receptor comes from an adult with an advanced solid tumor such as melanoma, head and neck, liver or kidney cancer. The V call is TRBV28, the J call TRBJ2-1; 10 bases agree with TRBD2. The sample in question was CD4+ or CD8+ T cells sorted from blood, obtained in a trial of the OX40 agonist ivuxolimab. The CDR3 here is CANRASGSYNEQFF. The CDR3 DNA follows: TGTGCCAACCGGGCTAGCGGGAGCTACAATGAGCAGTTCTTC.